The clone carrying this TCR beta chain was found many times. The data stem from a study of T cells in Graves' hyperthyroidism and ophthalmopathy. Overall study: Peripheral blood sampling occurred at initial diagnosis, before any treatment.

TCR beta CDR3 regions were amplified from RNA transcripts. The HTBI set primed first-round TCR CDR3 RT-PCR. TCRdb reanalysed the multiplex PCR reads using MiXCR and keeps one entry per CDR3 protein. The sample holds hundreds of thousands of distinct CDR3 sequences, about a sixth seen once. The CDR3 sequence is 12 residues long. The ends were cut back, 2 bases at V and 5 bases at J, with 6 bases in the middle. Germline V lookup: CDR1 SGHTA, CDR2 FQGNSA. The chain employs TRBV7-2 and TRBJ1-1; D uncertain. This TCR derives from a woman in her late teens or twenties with Graves' hyperthyroidism. What was sequenced was blood. CDR3: CASSLLSTEAFF. The CDR3 DNA reads as TGTGCCAGCAGCTTATTGTCTACTGAAGCTTTCTTT. The full variable domain, its missing parts supplied by reference TRBV7-2 and TRBJ1-1, is GAGVSQSPSNKVTEKGKDVELRCDPISGHTALYWYRQSLGQGLEFLIYFQGNSAPDKSGLPSDRFSAERTGGSVSTLTIQRTQQEDSAVYLCASSLLSTEAFFGQGTRLTVV.